Listed here are 29 T cell receptor beta chains from one sample, sequenced in a study of read filtering for tumor transcriptome and immune sequencing. From approximately 430 ng of RNA, a library with molecular barcoded alpha/delta and beta/gamma adaptors was made. TCRdb itself ran the reads through MiXCR, one entry per CDR3 protein. Of 43,000 or so distinct CDR3 sequences in the sample, 15% to 20% were seen once. The sample consisted of a population of CD138-negative cells sorted from bone marrow. The receptors come from a donor over 35 with multiple myeloma.

Note on this clonotype: It is likely a read error, because the conserved phenylalanine at the end of the CDR3 is missing. The rearrangement joins TRBV3-1 to TRBJ2-1; either TRBD1 or TRBD2 may supply D (7 bases each). V shed 4 bases and J shed 10 bases, with 17 bases lying between them. The CDR3 runs 14 residues. Germline V gene data show CDR1 as LGHDT and CDR2 as YNNKEL (reference sequence). For the CDR3, the DNA is TGTGCCAGCAGCCGAGACGTCCAGGGGGGGGAGCAGTTCTCC. This encodes CASSRDVQGGEQFS.

The sample holds many counts of this clonotype. The V call is TRBV28, the J call TRBJ2-7; D is possibly TRBD1 (6 bases). Trimming removed 6 bases at V and 0 bases at J, with 12 bases between. In germline, CDR1 is MDHEN, CDR2 SYDVKM. The CDR3 loop spans 14 amino acids. Here the CDR3 DNA reads TGTGCCAGCAGACCAGGGGCCCCCTCCTACGAGCAGTACTTC. Protein product: CASRPGAPSYEQYF. The whole variable domain, filled in from reference TRBV28 and TRBJ2-7, reads DVKVTQSSRYLVKRTGEKVFLECVQDMDHENMFWYRQDPGLGLRLIYFSYDVKMKEKGDIPEGYSVSREKKERFSLILESASTNQTSMYLCASRPGAPSYEQYFGPGTRLTVT.

This rearrangement joins TRBV5-1 to TRBJ2-1; D not certain. The CDR3 extends over 15 amino acids. Germline V lookup: CDR1 SGHRS, CDR2 YFSETQ. V shed 5 bases and J shed 5 bases, with 17 bases lying between them. CDR3 sequence: CASRLTHERNNEQFF. Here the CDR3 DNA reads TGCGCCAGCAGGCTTACCCATGAAAGAAACAATGAGCAGTTCTTC.

On this clonotype: Being one base from a much bigger clone, this may be a read error. This rearrangement joins TRBV30 to TRBJ2-2; 9 bases fit TRBD2. The ends lost 7 bases at V and 2 bases at J; junction bases unmatched: 5. The CDR3 spans 14 residues. The V gene's germline CDR1 is GTSNPN and CDR2 SVGIG (reference sequence). This CDR3 reads CASDSGSNTGELFF. The CDR3 DNA reads as TGTGCCTCGGATAGCGGGAGTAACACCGGGGAGCTGTTTTTT.

In its sample, this clonotype was seen many times. V usage is TRBV7-9 and J usage is TRBJ2-3; 10 bases line up with TRBD2. Germline values: CDR1 SEHNR, CDR2 FQNEAQ (reference sequence). CDR3 length: 15 residues. Trimming cost V 5 bases and J 4 bases; bases outside gene matches: 6. The CDR3: CASSHASGSADTQYF. CDR3 nucleotide sequence: TGTGCCAGCAGCCATGCTAGCGGGAGCGCAGATACGCAGTATTTT.

This clonotype was counted many times. The J gene is TRBJ2-1, the V gene TRBV11-1, with D tentatively TRBD2 (5 bases). This CDR3 contains 15 residues. The V gene's germline CDR1 is SGHAT and CDR2 FQDESV (reference sequence). V lost 1 base and J lost 2, with 9 bases in between. The CDR3 is CASSLEAEAYNEQFF. CDR3 nucleotide sequence: TGTGCCAGCAGCTTAGAGGCGGAGGCCTACAATGAGCAGTTCTTC.

At least ten counts were recorded for this clonotype. The chain couples TRBV6-2 or TRBV6-3 to TRBJ2-1; TRBD2 matches at 11 bases. CDR1 is MNHEY, CDR2 SVGEGT, per germline. V shed 6 bases, J shed 4 bases, and the junction held 5 bases outside the gene matches. CDR3 length equals 15 residues. The CDR3: CASSRTSGPYNEQFF. CDR3 bases: TGTGCCAGCAGCAGGACTAGCGGGCCATACAATGAGCAGTTCTTC.

A few counts support this clonotype. The chain carries TRBV10-3 and TRBJ2-2; D remains unclear. Trimming stripped 3 bases from V and 0 bases from J, with 11 bases between. Germline values: CDR1 ENHRY, CDR2 SYGVKD. This CDR3 has 16 amino acids. CDR3 amino acids: CAISDGNWANTGELFF. CDR3 in DNA: TGTGCCATCAGTGACGGAAACTGGGCGAACACCGGGGAGCTGTTTTTT.

The gene calls are TRBV7-8 and TRBJ2-1; the D is unclear. V was cut by 5 bases and J by 0 bases, with 14 bases left in between. The CDR3 has 16 residues. The germline CDR1 and CDR2 sequences are SGHVS and FQNEAQ. The CDR3 reads CASSPLTPSSYNEQFF. CDR3 DNA sequence: TGTGCCAGCAGCCCCCTGACCCCGAGCTCCTACAATGAGCAGTTCTTC.

This clonotype was seen ten or more times. V gene TRBV10-3 combines with J gene TRBJ1-5, with TRBD1 matching over 7 bases. Looked up from germline, CDR1 is ENHRY and CDR2 is SYGVKD. The V segment lost 6 bases and the J segment 7 bases; nucleotides outside the gene matches: 18. The CDR3 loop spans 17 amino acids. CDR3 region: CAISKQNKGASEQPQHF. Here the CDR3 DNA reads TGTGCCATCAGCAAACAGAACAAGGGGGCGAGTGAGCAGCCCCAGCATTTT.

At least ten counts were recorded for this clonotype. The chain couples TRBV6-5 to TRBJ2-7, with D unclear. Trimming took off 5 bases at V and 5 bases at J, with 25 bases between the two ends. This CDR3 region has 17 residues. CDR1 is MNHEY and CDR2 is SVGAGI in the germline V gene. This CDR3 reads CASSRNVYGHDGHEQYF. The CDR3 nucleotides are TGTGCCAGCAGTCGCAACGTCTACGGGCACGATGGCCACGAGCAGTACTTC.

In the case of this clonotype: A junction end diverges from the germline sequence, so it may reflect a read error. The chain couples TRBV14 to TRBJ2-1; D is undetermined. Germline assignment: CDR1 SGHDN and CDR2 FVKESK. The CDR3 spans 13 residues. In DNA form, the CDR3 reads TGTGCCAACAGCCAAGCCCAGAACAATGATCAGTTCTTC. It translates to CANSQAQNNDQFF.

With regard to this clonotype: This is likely a read error, given that the CDR3 carries no conserved phenylalanine or tryptophan at its end. J is TRBJ2-3 and V is TRBV5-1; 10 bases agree with TRBD2. The CDR3 has 16 residues. The germline gives CDR1 SGHRS, CDR2 YFSETQ. CDR3 amino acids: CASSWGASGSKDTQYY. DNA of the CDR3: TGCGCCAGCAGCTGGGGGGCTAGCGGGAGCAAAGATACGCAGTATTAT.

This clonotype was detected many times. V and J are TRBV20-1 and TRBJ2-2; maybe TRBD2 (6 bases). This CDR3 contains 15 residues. Between the trimmed V and J ends, which lost 0 bases and 2 bases, there was a span of 10 bases. Germline V gene lookup returns CDR1 DFQATT and CDR2 SNEGSKA (reference sequence). Here the CDR3 reads CSARDVAENTGELFF. The CDR3 nucleotides are TGCAGTGCTAGAGATGTAGCGGAAAACACCGGGGAGCTGTTTTTT.

The rearrangement uses TRBV20-1 and TRBJ2-1; tentatively, D is TRBD2 (5 bases). Looked up from germline, CDR1 is DFQATT and CDR2 is SNEGSKA (reference sequence). Trimming removed 3 bases at V and 13 bases at J, with 22 bases between. CDR3 length equals 14 residues. CDR3 loop: CSASGRGPGNGQFF. CDR3 DNA: TGCAGTGCTAGCGGGCGAGGGCCGGGCAATGGACAGTTCTTC.

Comments on this clonotype: Mismatch with germline at one junction end may stem from a read error. CDR3 in DNA: TGCAGCGTTGAAATAGGGATTGCTGAAGCTTCCTTT. Amino acid sequence: CSVEIGIAEASF. The chain is built from TRBV29-1 and TRBJ1-1, with unresolved D. CDR1 and CDR2 from the germline V gene are SQVTM and ANQGSEA. The CDR3 runs 12 residues.

V gene TRBV5-5 combines with J gene TRBJ2-2; 8 nucleotides match TRBD2. CDR1 is SGHKS, CDR2 YYEKEE, per germline (reference sequence). The CDR3 consists of 17 residues. After removal of 4 bases from V and 5 bases from J, the junction contained 13 bases not matched to a gene. The CDR3 coding sequence is TGTGCCAGCAGCCACCAAACTAGCGGAAGGGGAACCGGGGAGCTGTTTTTT. It translates to CASSHQTSGRGTGELFF.

This clonotype showed up many times. The CDR3 sequence: CASSPISLKTGEEQYF. The CDR3 DNA sequence: TGTGCCAGCAGTCCAATATCCCTCAAGACAGGGGAAGAGCAGTACTTC. V and J are TRBV27 and TRBJ2-7; 8 nucleotides align to TRBD1. This CDR3 is 16 amino acids long. CDR1 is MNHEY and CDR2 is SMNVEV in the germline V gene (reference sequence). Trimming removed 5 bases from V and 7 bases from J; junction bases left unmatched: 16.

The genes are TRBV7-9 and TRBJ1-1; possible D gene TRBD1, 5 bases. Looked up from germline, CDR1 is SEHNR and CDR2 is FQNEAQ (reference sequence). This CDR3 is 17 amino acids long. Trimming took off 1 base at V and 6 bases at J, with 21 bases between the two ends. CDR3 bases: TGTGCCAGCAGCTTAGAGAGGCCAGGGCGAGTTTCGGCTGAAGCTTTCTTT. Protein product: CASSLERPGRVSAEAFF.

This clonotype was detected many times. The chain employs TRBV6-5 and TRBJ1-2; 10 nucleotides line up with TRBD1. Per germline, CDR1 MNHEY and CDR2 SVGAGI. Germline trimming cut 0 bases from V and 0 bases from J; bases unmatched to any gene: 1. This CDR3 is built from 16 residues. The CDR3 is CASSYSDRGPNYGYTF. DNA for the CDR3: TGTGCCAGCAGTTACTCTGACAGGGGGCCTAACTATGGCTACACCTTC.

The chain uses TRBV5-5 and TRBJ2-7; 7 bases are shared with TRBD1. Germline V lookup: CDR1 SGHKS, CDR2 YYEKEE (reference sequence). This CDR3 contains 15 residues. Losses at the gene ends were 0 bases for V and 3 bases for J; bases not matched to a gene: 6. The chain's CDR3 is CASSLGRGNFYEQYF. Here the CDR3 DNA reads TGTGCCAGCAGCTTGGGCAGGGGGAATTTCTACGAGCAGTACTTC.

The chain carries TRBV2 and TRBJ2-5, with 7 bases lining up with TRBD1. CDR1 is SNHLY, CDR2 FYNNEI, per germline. V shed 7 bases, J shed 4 bases, and the junction held 6 bases outside the gene matches. This CDR3 region has 13 residues. Written as DNA, the CDR3 is TGTGCCAGCACCCAGGGACAGAGAGAGACCCAGTACTTC. It specifies CASTQGQRETQYF.

This clonotype was found a few times. This chain links TRBV6-5 with TRBJ2-1, with TRBD2 matching 8 bases. The germline CDR1 and CDR2 sequences are MNHEY and SVGAGI. V gave up 8 bases and J gave up 1 base; unmatched junction bases: 7. The length of the CDR3 is 15 residues. In DNA, the CDR3 is TGTGCCAGCCGGGAGGGGATTGTGTCCTACAATGAGCAGTTCTTC. This codes for CASREGIVSYNEQFF.

Ten or more counts support this clonotype. The J gene is TRBJ2-1, the V gene TRBV12-3 or TRBV12-4; D not resolved. With 1 base removed from V and 2 bases from J, the gap between germline ends came to 9 bases. This CDR3 region has 15 residues. This chain's CDR3 is CASSLVVGPYNEQFF. The CDR3 DNA sequence: TGTGCCAGCAGTTTAGTGGTCGGCCCCTACAATGAGCAGTTCTTC.

Many counts were recorded for this clonotype. The chain recombines TRBV6-2 or TRBV6-3 with TRBJ1-1; TRBD1 might be the D (6 bases). The CDR3 spans 14 residues. Trimming shortened V by 2 bases and J by 4 bases, and 11 bases separated the two germline ends. From germline, CDR1 is MNHEY and CDR2 SVGEGT. This chain's CDR3 is CASSYGGAATEAFF. CDR3 nucleotides: TGTGCCAGCAGTTACGGGGGGGCGGCCACTGAAGCTTTCTTT.

Ten or more counts support this clonotype. The chain combines TRBV29-1 with TRBJ1-1; 9 bases line up with TRBD1. This CDR3 contains 15 residues. Germline CDR1 and CDR2: SQVTM and ANQGSEA. The ends lost 2 bases at V and 1 base at J; junction bases unmatched: 5. The CDR3 DNA reads TGCAGCGTTGAAAGACCGGGACAGGGGAACACTGAAGCTTTCTTT. Translating it yields CSVERPGQGNTEAFF.

In the case of this clonotype: A read error is possible here, since a much larger clone lies one base away. This chain uses TRBV4-1 with TRBJ1-1; TRBD1 might be the D (5 bases). Trimming took 5 bases from V and 4 from J, leaving 17 bases between them. Germline V lookup: CDR1 MGHRA, CDR2 YSYEKL. This CDR3 contains 15 residues. This CDR3 is CASSSSQGLSTEAFF. Written as DNA, the CDR3 is TGCGCCAGCAGCTCCAGTCAGGGTTTGAGCACTGAAGCTTTCTTT.

This rearrangement joins TRBV6-4 to TRBJ2-7; 10 bases line up with TRBD1. V trimming: 2 bases; J trimming: 2 bases; junction bases outside the gene matches: 3. Looked up from germline, CDR1 is MRHNA and CDR2 is SNTAGT. This CDR3 region has 15 residues. CDR3 bases: TGTGCCAGCAGTGACCGGGACAGGGGTACCTACGAGCAGTACTTC. Its protein product is CASSDRDRGTYEQYF.

This clonotype has a count of ten or more. The genes are TRBV2 and TRBJ2-2; D call uncertain. This CDR3 has 13 residues. Germline values: CDR1 SNHLY, CDR2 FYNNEI. V gave up 11 bases and J gave up 6 bases, with 16 bases separating them. CDR3 in amino acids: CAGDRRSAGELFF. The CDR3 DNA reads TGTGCCGGAGACCGACGGAGTGCCGGGGAGCTGTTTTTT.